This TCR beta chain was recorded in a study of blood T cell repertoires in COVID-19 (dated by TCRdb to the early 2020s). Concerning the study at large: Samples from collaborators originated in the United States, Italy and Spain and spanned both the acute and convalescent phases of COVID-19. The prospective study material was composed of cDNA or gDNA derived from T cells, B-cell-depleted T cells, or PBMCs. Subjects who had been exposed to COVID-19, were actively infected with it, or had recovered from it provided the deeply sampled blood TCRbeta repertoires that made up the dataset. A freely available public database, intended as a resource for researchers studying the immune response to SARS-CoV-2, is where the repertoires were released. The samples were drawn from the first 160 participants of the ongoing ImmuneRACE study and from some 1,300 subjects provided by 6 global collaborators. Nearly every sample came with metadata listing a de-identified subject ID, COVID-19 status, age in years and sex. HLA class I and class II types, where available, came from metadata supplied by the sample provider rather than from assay-based typing.

The immunoSEQ Assay, a bias-controlled multiplex PCR, was used to amplify TCRbeta CDR3 regions from genomic DNA. In the original analysis: Within the assay, amplification of reference gene primers was used to estimate how many nucleated cells each sample contained. Sequence reads were collapsed and filtered to measure the absolute abundance of every unique TCRbeta CDR3 rearrangement. Productive Simpson clonality was computed per sample as the square root of Simpson's diversity index over productive rearrangements. Entries here come from immuneACCESS through TCRdb and include only in-frame sequences with V and J called. Some clones fail to appear in such tables; in the studies checked, an unresolved V gene covers under half of the shortfall, and the cause of the remainder is unknown. From that table come the V and J calls and clone size; the DNA was used to work out D and trimming. The sample table records about 430,000 clones; 88% of these occur just once. The ten largest clones add up to about 1.4% of the sample.

V drops 0 bases and J drops 6 bases, leaving 11 bases in between. Taken from cysteine to phenylalanine, the CDR3 has 15 residues. The DNA shown is the 45-base CDR3, in frame from base 1. The germline V gene encodes CDR1 LGHNA and CDR2 YNFKEQ. In the prospective study, participants were roughly 18 to 95 years old, resided in 25 or so geographic areas of the United States, and were enrolled through a virtual design. To assign participants to cohorts, the prospective study relied on clinical history that participants themselves reported in a screening survey and a study questionnaire. Exposed participants were defined as having been in contact with someone with a PCR-confirmed or clinician-diagnosed COVID-19 case within 2 weeks of study entry. Each participant in the prospective study had whole blood, serum and a nasopharyngeal or oropharyngeal swab collected by mobile phlebotomists. Over a 2-month period, participants in the prospective study had the option of providing additional blood draws and questionnaires. Prospective study blood samples were shipped either frozen or at room temperature before DNA extraction.

Broader findings and caveats from the paper: Clinical and demographic metadata were provided uncurated, with the amount varying by source and participant.

As regards this clone: Its antigen is currently not known. No qualities accompany the bases; no much larger clone lies one base away.

Recombination joined TRBV4-2 with TRBJ2-2, with TRBD1 tentatively as D gene (6 bases match). The source of this sequence is a young woman who had been exposed to COVID-19. Sequencing used PBMCs or T cells enriched from blood (not recorded which). The base sequence is TGTGCCAGCAGCCAAGATCAGGGGTTGGCCGGGGAGCTGTTTTTT. The translation is CASSQDQGLAGELFF.